The 5 T cell receptor beta chains given below trace back to one sample, sequenced in a study of T cells in Graves' hyperthyroidism and ophthalmopathy. From RNA transcripts, TCR beta CDR3 regions were amplified. Using the HTBI primer set, a first-round RT-PCR was run on the TCR CDR3. TCRdb re-analysed the multiplex PCR reads in MiXCR, keeping a single row per CDR3 protein. The table lists over 400,000 distinct CDR3 sequences, 20% to 25% of them singletons. Source material: blood. The receptor source for this set is a woman aged 70-85 years with Graves' ophthalmopathy.

This rearrangement joins TRBV20-1 to TRBJ2-7, with TRBD2 matching over 7 bases. V was clipped by 0 bases and J by 0 bases; unmatched bases: 5. Germline V gene data show CDR1 as DFQATT and CDR2 as SNEGSKA (reference sequence). The CDR3 totals 15 residues. The CDR3 is CSARDQGGGSYEQYF. CDR3 coding DNA: TGCAGTGCTAGAGATCAGGGCGGGGGCTCCTACGAGCAGTACTTC.

This clonotype has a single count. At one of its ends the junction is not consistent with the germline gene, which may arise from a read error. The chain links TRBV3-1 to TRBJ1-2, with D tentatively TRBD1 (5 bases). CDR1 is LGHDT and CDR2 is YNNKEL in the germline V gene (reference sequence). The CDR3 has 13 residues. CDR3 loop: CASSQGAGTPLPF. For the CDR3, the DNA is TGTGCCAGCAGCCAAGGTGCAGGGACCCCCCTCCCCTTC.

The chain links TRBV10-3 to TRBJ2-3, with TRBD2 matching over 7 bases. With V trimmed by 5 bases and J by 0 bases, 2 bases remained unmatched. This CDR3 has 14 amino acids. Germline CDR1 and CDR2: ENHRY and SYGVKD. This chain's CDR3 is CAISYGGSTDTQYF. CDR3 nucleotide sequence: TGTGCCATCAGTTACGGGGGGAGCACAGATACGCAGTATTTT.

This clonotype was counted only a few times. The chain couples TRBV19 to TRBJ1-1; D is uncertain. The V and J ends lost 6 bases and 0 bases respectively, with 14 bases between them. Looked up from germline, CDR1 is LNHDA and CDR2 is SQIVND (reference sequence). This CDR3 has 15 amino acids. DNA for the CDR3: TGTGCCAGTAGATCGTCAGGAGCCTTGAACACTGAAGCTTTCTTT. Translated, it gives CASRSSGALNTEAFF.

This clonotype was seen many times. This rearrangement joins TRBV2 to TRBJ2-1; D call uncertain. CDR1 is SNHLY and CDR2 is FYNNEI in the germline V gene. The CDR3 has 14 amino acids. V was trimmed by 4 bases and J by 7 bases, leaving 14 bases between them. CDR3 protein: CASSATRSGNEQFF. DNA for the CDR3: TGTGCCAGCAGTGCCACACGTTCAGGTAATGAGCAGTTCTTC. The variable domain in full, with the rest retrieved from reference TRBV2 and TRBJ2-1, is EPEVTQTPSHQVTQMGQEVILRCVPISNHLYFYWYRQILGQKVEFLVSFYNNEISEKSEIFDDQFSVERPDGSNFTLKIRSTKLEDSAMYFCASSATRSGNEQFFGPGTRLTVL.